This is a list of T cell receptor beta chains from one sample in a study of T-cell memory formation after mild COVID-19. One entry per CDR3 protein results from TCRdb running MiXCR on the 5' RACE reads. The table has roughly 560,000 distinct CDR3 sequences, 20% seen once. Sample: PBMCs or a T cell subset sorted from them (not recorded which). These receptors were obtained from an adult woman who had mild COVID-19 (a few samples of this study predate the infection). Cell type and time point are not known. The CDR3 runs from the conserved cysteine through the conserved F or W. A D gene is named only where the DNA matches it firmly.

V gene,D gene,CDR3 protein
TRBV5-1,TRBD2,CASSLMRTSGSTDTQYF
TRBV29-1,TRBD1,CSVGGTGVFSGANVLTF
TRBV27,TRBD1,CASRRRTGGAGTEAFF
TRBV10-3,-,CAIMGVGQTDGYTF
TRBV5-1,TRBD1,CASSPGWDRGSNEQFF
TRBV6-5,-,CASTHVSGMGSTRGYGYTF
TRBV20-1,TRBD2,CSAWTSGDTDTQYF
TRBV7-9,-,CASSFRGHEQYF
TRBV3-1,-,CASSQDFLGAGTDTQYF
TRBV12-3/TRBV12-4,-,CASSLKGVGEQFF
TRBV24-1,-,CATSDGGGYDQYF
TRBV12-3/TRBV12-4,TRBD1,CASRADRVSEAFF
TRBV12-3/TRBV12-4,-,CASSPFRVSADTQYF
TRBV29-1,-,CSVEGGSAPYNEQFF
TRBV5-6,-,CASSRGLLGTEAFF
TRBV9,-,CASSVGGPVTGELFF
TRBV7-6,-,CASNPGSTDTQYF
TRBV12-3/TRBV12-4,-,CASSFTRTDQHF
TRBV5-1,-,CASSAALSRDTQYF
TRBV5-1,-,CASSSPGTNYGYTF
TRBV12-3/TRBV12-4,TRBD2,CASSFSGGASTDTQYF
TRBV5-1,-,CASSVDPAGWETQYF
TRBV5-1,-,CASSLVSGARSEQFF
TRBV19,-,CAAAGRPSYEQYF
TRBV24-1,-,CATSDSYGYGYTF
TRBV13,TRBD2,CASSPRLAGVEQYF
TRBV29-1,TRBD2,CSVEGLEQFF
TRBV7-6,-,CASSLSAVTETQYF
TRBV6-2/TRBV6-3,TRBD1,CASSSSRDRVGQPQHF
TRBV12-3/TRBV12-4,-,CASSLQSNQPQHF
TRBV12-3/TRBV12-4,TRBD1,CASRKDRASNQPQHF
TRBV5-4,TRBD1,CASSLWDRGREQYF
TRBV29-1,TRBD2,CSAKPGTSGYEQYF
TRBV24-1,-,CAVSSLYNEQFF
TRBV20-1,TRBD2,CSARNREEVWAYEQYF
TRBV27,-,CASSPRASRDNEQFF
TRBV7-9,TRBD1,CASSLGEGADTEAFF
TRBV5-1,-,CASSQQTGELFF
TRBV7-7,-,CASSPIENTEAFF
TRBV19,TRBD1,CASSPQGGNTEAFF
TRBV27,-,CASSSPGRNEQYF
TRBV3-1,TRBD2,CASSSTSAAYEQYF
TRBV11-1,TRBD1,CASSLGQFGTEAFF
TRBV24-1,-,CATSDPNQPQHF
TRBV7-2,-,CATSVTGEQPQHF
TRBV27,-,CASSLNSLHQETQYF
TRBV7-8,-,CASSLEGSGETQYF
TRBV18,-,CASSPPLSYGYTF
TRBV20-1,TRBD1,CSALDRGVTDTQYF
TRBV5-1,TRBD2,CASNDPGGGETQYF
TRBV12-3/TRBV12-4,-,CASSLGRTEGTSNYGYTF
TRBV12-3/TRBV12-4,-,CASSLSAEAFF
TRBV3-1,-,CASSQTTATGELFF
TRBV20-1,TRBD2,CSAIQREGSTDTQYF
TRBV19,-,CASSPTRDLRRVPQHF
TRBV6-5,TRBD2,CASSLGLAGMDEQFF
TRBV5-6,-,CASSKQDQPQHF
TRBV5-5,-,CASSLVQQSANYGYTF
TRBV5-1,-,CASSLSSQGGYEQYF